This T cell receptor (beta chain) was profiled in a study of cytomegalovirus exposure and HLA in healthy donors (dated by TCRdb to about 2017). Concerning the study at large: In an earlier analysis of approximately 640 of the donors, around 290 Gb of sequence data and 117 million unique TCR beta sequences from about 190 million T cells were reported. To predict cytomegalovirus infection status, the study brought together high-throughput TCR immunosequencing, statistical association of individual TCRs with disease status, and machine learning. An earlier analysis of more than 450 of the donors used high-throughput TCR beta sequencing to judge whether each TCR beta V gene segment behaved as functional or pseudogenic. All discovery cohort repertoires had been generated using a single sequencing platform. On average, roughly 240,000 unique TCR beta nucleotide sequences were sequenced per donor among 300 to 500 genotyped donors of the cohort, with approximately 18% of those sequences being non-productive. In the later analysis, no new phenotypic data were used to find candidate immune exposures; instead, reliance was placed on TCR beta sequences and their occurrence across donors. The study aimed to test whether signatures of past pathogen exposure could be identified by cataloging public T cell receptors. Donor age, sex, ethnicity and CMV serostatus were compiled together with the repertoire data. An early release covering roughly 600 HLA-typed donors comprised about 310 gigabases of sequencing data and around 80 million unique TCR sequences. The T cell repertoires of 700 or so subjects were profiled by immunosequencing and related to cytomegalovirus serostatus. A later analysis re-analyzed previously published TCR beta repertoires from 600 to 850 donors and added high-resolution HLA genotyping to study TCR occurrence patterns. About five DR-DQ haplotypes were handled as single units for association and clustering, since linkage in the cohort was strong. HLA typing covered class I and class II loci at four-digit resolution. A later genetic analysis took genome-wide SNP genotypes for about 60% of the roughly 670 donors and used that subset as a discovery cohort. Typing coverage differed by locus: A, B, C, DRB1 and DQB1 were typed in about 629-640 donors, DQA1 in around 500, DPA1 in 606, and DPB1 in 400 to 490. Among the roughly 410 genotyped donors, around 81% belonged to the genetic ancestry cluster associated with self-reported Caucasian donors. Besides the first cohort of roughly 640 subjects, a separate validation cohort made up of 95 to 150 different subjects was used. The paper as a whole reports these results and caveats: HLA typing was unavailable for some donors at each locus, so association tests used only the typed subset. In a later analysis, around 17,000 TCR beta sequences were associated with specific HLA alleles at a false discovery rate of 0.05. According to a later analysis, parvovirus B19, influenza, CMV and Epstein-Barr virus appeared linked to several top co-occurrence clusters. When HLA alleles, especially DR and DQ, strongly co-occurred, attributing TCR associations to individual alleles was difficult. A cluster of highly shared sequence variants was judged likely to be a technical artifact of the sequencing pipeline. In a later genetic analysis, a missense DCLRE1C variant was associated with V-gene and J-gene trimming of TCR beta chains, and the association was replicated in an independent cohort. A further reported finding was that TCR beta sequences accurately predicted the HLA-A and HLA-B alleles for most subjects in the first cohort. Three of the identified cytomegalovirus-associated TCR beta chains were confirmed in vitro to be specific for cytomegalovirus antigens. In this cohort, only TCR beta chains were sequenced, and detectable features were limited by the absence of alpha or paired-chain data. A later analysis found that TCR association rates varied across HLA loci, with DRB1 alleles showing the most associated TCRs and HLA-C alleles the fewest. Cytomegalovirus status was reported to be diagnosed by the classifier with high specificity and sensitivity in both the original and validation cohorts. Linkage disequilibrium might explain the correlated functional status among segregating V segments, but an unknown experimental factor could not be excluded. A total of fewer than 200 TCR beta chains were listed by the study as associated with cytomegalovirus. CMV serostatus was the only immune exposure information available for the cohort. Compared with the 666-donor mean, donors in an Asian-associated ancestry cluster had fewer N-insertions in productive TCRs, according to a later genetic analysis. Because counts were too low, around 17 rarely observed V segments, including chromosome 9 orphons, were left out of the earlier analysis of some 640 of the donors. Compared with equally common non-associated chains, HLA-associated TCR beta chains in a later analysis were more clonally expanded and had lower generation probabilities. Across donors, most TCR sequences were observed very rarely, whereas some public TCRs were present in many individuals. The presence/absence analyses assumed that sequencing depth was roughly uniform across donors, and that assumption may not be true. The authors suggested that the approach could potentially be extended to other disease states and immunological phenotypes. Broadly in line with IMGT annotations, most TCR beta V segments showed up in productive rearrangements about 87% or about 30% of the time in an earlier analysis of about 500 of the donors. Most CMV-associated TCR beta chains appeared to be HLA-restricted in a later analysis, and the HLA associations seemed to be driven largely by CMV exposure.

In total, just over 650 healthy bone marrow donors made up the cohort. All cohort members were sampled while nominally healthy, although unrecorded immune exposures were likely present. The donor was CMV seronegative and belonged to the group of 320 or so seronegative cohort members. A peripheral blood sample was provided by each donor, and peripheral blood mononuclear cells were used for TCR beta sequencing. The Qiagen DNeasy Blood Extraction Kit was used to extract genomic DNA from the blood cell samples. A word on this clone: The antigen it recognizes is unknown. No per-base quality is available; no much larger clone lies one base away.

Libraries came from the immunoSEQ multiplex PCR assay. For the multiplex PCR, a mixture combining 60 forward primers for TCR Vbeta segments and 13 reverse primers for TCR Jbeta segments was used. The CDR3 region of rearranged TCR beta genes was amplified from genomic DNA by a multiplex PCR assay. On the Illumina HiSeq System, the amplified TCR beta libraries were sequenced as 87-base-pair reads. Per the source publication's procedure: A later analysis counted about 76 million unique TCR beta chains across the 670 or so repertoires, and approximately 11 million of these chains were shared by at least two donors. Raw reads were error-corrected and collapsed into unique sequences with a nearest-neighbor algorithm that merged closely related sequences to remove PCR and sequencing errors. CDR3 sequences were aligned to IMGT reference sequences to assign V, D and J gene segments. For a sequence to be retained, at least a six-nucleotide match to both a V gene segment and a J gene segment was required. Rearrangements were called productive when the CDR3 lacked stop codons and stayed in frame with V and J; all others were non-productive. Following IMGT convention, CDR3 was defined as the stretch from the second conserved V-encoded cysteine to the conserved J-encoded phenylalanine. In an earlier analysis of 550 to 650 of the donors, sequences lacking an unambiguous match to a single V gene segment were excluded. In an earlier analysis of more than 500 of the donors, a V segment was called functional when productive rearrangements were above 56.7%, and segregating when the standard deviation between donors exceeded 5%. A statistical classification framework was developed to diagnose cytomegalovirus status using the catalog of TCR beta chain sequences. A later analysis assigned V and J genes by comparing TCR nucleotide sequences with IMGT/GENE-DB human TR gene sequences. A later analysis assigned CDR3 sequences and most-parsimonious VDJ recombination scenarios with the TCRdist pipeline. In a later analysis, every TCR beta chain was defined by the combination of its CDR3 amino acid sequence and its V-gene family, and reads without a unique V-gene family were dropped. As a way to deal with suspected cross-contamination and a sequencing artifact, a later analysis dropped 592 nucleotide sequences that were highly shared and had low generation probability. A later analysis calculated a clonal expansion index for each public chain from normalized within-repertoire ranks of inferred template counts. Generation probabilities in a later analysis came from a VDJ recombination model fitted to out-of-frame rearrangements, and those results were checked against IGoR. Hypergeometric tests were used in a later analysis to score TCR-TCR, TCR-HLA and TCR-CMV co-occurrence, with a repertoire-size bias correction applied to the TCR pairs. In a later analysis, false discovery rates were estimated by permuting HLA or CMV assignments 20 times. In a later analysis, co-occurring TCRs were grouped using DBSCAN, with TCRdist sequence similarity added in when clustering inside HLA-allele-positive subsets. For co-occurrence clustering, repertoires with fewer than 30,000 or more than 120,000 public chains were excluded, along with five repertoires with anomalous nucleotide sharing. The source is immuneACCESS, and TCRdb retained only in-frame sequences with V and J called. Part of the clones is not carried over; for the studies checked, unresolved V genes explain less than half of this, and the remainder is unexplained. V and J calls and clone size come straight from that table; D and trimming were deduced from the DNA. For this sample there are about 86,000 clones; about 71% appear just once. The top ten clonotypes cover approximately 9% of the sample.

This TCR was sampled from a man between 60 and 75 years old in good health and CMV-seronegative. The sequenced sample was PBMCs.

The nucleotide sequence is TGTGCCAGCAGCCGTAGCCCTAGCGGGAGGGTGAATGAGCAGTTCTTC. Its translation is CASSRSPSGRVNEQFF. Here the chain combines TRBV5-4 and TRBJ2-1, and TRBD2 aligns with 12 junction nucleotides. The CDR3, from cysteine to phenylalanine, totals 16 residues. CDR3 DNA only is kept here, 48 bases in frame from base 1. V has 4 bases trimmed and J has 7 bases trimmed; junction bases matching no gene number 9. Sequences SGHNT (CDR1) and YYREEE (CDR2) are obtained from the germline V gene (reference sequence).